Listed here are 21 T cell receptor beta chains from one sample, sequenced in a study of T cell responses to AZD1222 COVID-19 vaccine. The method was immunoSEQ multiplex PCR; TCRdb's version includes in-frame clones alone and lacks a portion of them. Of roughly 130,000 clones listed, 87% are singletons. This specimen was peripheral blood, taken on day 0 of AZD1222 vaccination. These receptors were taken from an adult in good health.

This chain connects TRBV29-1 to TRBJ1-1; tentatively, D is TRBD1 (5 bases). Between the trimmed V and J ends, which lost 7 bases and 4 bases, there was a span of 16 bases. The length of the CDR3 is 13 residues. Germline V gene lookup returns CDR1 SQVTM and CDR2 ANQGSEA. The CDR3 DNA sequence: TGCAGCGGATTTACAGGATGGGGCACTGAAGCTTTCTTT. It specifies CSGFTGWGTEAFF.

V usage is TRBV11-1 and J usage is TRBJ2-7; D remains unclear. Germline assignment: CDR1 SGHAT and CDR2 FQDESV (reference sequence). This CDR3 has 12 residues. The V and J ends lost 0 bases and 6 bases respectively, with 6 bases between them. The CDR3 DNA is TGTGCCAGCAGCTTAGCTCTTACCGAGCAGTACTTC. Amino acid sequence: CASSLALTEQYF.

This chain's CDR3 is CAWSVVGTLGTGELFF. The CDR3 DNA is TGTGCCTGGAGTGTCGTAGGGACACTTGGCACCGGGGAGCTGTTTTTT. This rearrangement joins TRBV30 to TRBJ2-2; D perhaps matches TRBD1 (6 bases). Trimming pared 0 bases from V and 4 bases from J, leaving 15 bases between. Germline assignment: CDR1 GTSNPN and CDR2 SVGIG (reference sequence). CDR3 length: 16 amino acids.

The rearrangement uses TRBV4-2 and TRBJ1-2; TRBD1 matches at 10 bases. V was pared by 4 bases and J by 2 bases, with 4 bases of the junction left unmatched. The CDR3 is 15 amino acids. Germline CDR1 LGHNA, CDR2 YNFKEQ. The CDR3 reads CASSPGTGDNYGYTF. DNA for the CDR3: TGTGCCAGCAGCCCAGGGACAGGGGACAACTATGGCTACACCTTC.

The chain joins TRBV7-2 to TRBJ2-7; TRBD1 aligns across 7 bases. CDR1 is SGHTA, CDR2 FQGNSA, per germline. The CDR3 is 14 amino acids. J was trimmed by 3 bases and V by 2 bases; bases with no gene match: 4. The CDR3 nucleotides read TGTGCCAGCAGCTTACAAGGGGGCCTCTACGAGCAGTACTTC. Its translation is CASSLQGGLYEQYF.

The chain recombines TRBV3-1 (or the pseudogene TRBV3-2) with TRBJ1-1; no clear D. This CDR3 region has 14 residues. CDR1 is LGHDT and CDR2 is YNNKEL in the germline V gene (reference sequence). V was pared by 4 bases and J by 1 base, with 10 bases between. DNA of the CDR3: TGTGCCAGCAGCCTCGACTCCCAGAACACTGAAGCTTTCTTT. Translating it yields CASSLDSQNTEAFF.

The chain employs TRBV27 and TRBJ1-1; no firm D call. CDR3 length equals 16 residues. The germline V gene has CDR1 MNHEY and CDR2 SMNVEV (reference sequence). V shed 0 bases and J shed 1 base, with 12 bases lying between them. CDR3 nucleotide sequence: TGTGCCAGCAGTTTATCGGGCCTCGGGCCGAACACTGAAGCTTTCTTT. This codes for CASSLSGLGPNTEAFF.

Only a few counts were recorded for this clone. The chain employs TRBV30 and TRBJ2-7; D remains unclear. This CDR3 is built from 14 residues. The germline CDR1 and CDR2 sequences are GTSNPN and SVGIG (reference sequence). V lost 2 bases and J 2 bases, leaving 13 bases between the germline ends. The CDR3 protein is CAWSIDGFPYEQYF. DNA of the CDR3: TGTGCCTGGAGTATTGACGGGTTCCCCTACGAGCAGTACTTC.

The CDR3 reads CASSVSPGTGVADTQYF. The CDR3 coding sequence is TGTGCCAGCAGCGTAAGCCCTGGGACCGGGGTAGCAGATACGCAGTATTTT. The chain recombines TRBV9 with TRBJ2-3; D may correspond to TRBD1 or TRBD2 (5 bases each). The CDR3 consists of 17 residues. CDR1 is SGDLS and CDR2 is YYNGEE in the germline V gene. Trimming left V 1 base short and J 4 bases short, with 19 bases between.

CDR3 amino acids: CASSPATANTGELFF. The CDR3 nucleotides read TGTGCCAGCAGCCCGGCTACAGCGAACACCGGGGAGCTGTTTTTT. The chain joins TRBV5-4 to TRBJ2-2; D is uncertain. The CDR3 totals 15 residues. Germline values: CDR1 SGHNT, CDR2 YYREEE (reference sequence). V lost 4 bases to trimming and J lost 0 bases, with 10 bases between them.

V is TRBV5-5 and J is TRBJ1-6; 10 positions match TRBD1. Germline CDR1 is SGHKS and CDR2 is YYEKEE (reference sequence). The CDR3 loop spans 16 amino acids. Trimming removed 2 bases from V and 6 bases from J; junction bases left unmatched: 5. As DNA, the CDR3 is TGTGCCAGCAGCTTAGGGACAGGGGTAACTAATTCACCCCTCCACTTT. Protein sequence: CASSLGTGVTNSPLHF. The variable domain in full, completed from reference TRBV5-5 and TRBJ1-6, reads DAGVTQSPTHLIKTRGQQVTLRCSPISGHKSVSWYQQVLGQGPQFIFQYYEKEERGRGNFPDRFSARQFPNYSSELNVNALLLGDSALYLCASSLGTGVTNSPLHFGNGTRLTVT.

The genes are TRBV7-2 and TRBJ1-2, with a weak D call TRBD1 (6 bases). Germline assignment: CDR1 SGHTA and CDR2 FQGNSA. CDR3 size: 16 residues. The V end lost 5 bases, the J end lost 4 bases, and 20 bases lay between the germline ends. In DNA form, the CDR3 reads TGTGCCAGCAGCAAAGACAGGTCAACCACGGGCTATGGCTACACCTTC. Protein product: CASSKDRSTTGYGYTF.

V is TRBV6-5 and J is TRBJ1-2; tentative D call: TRBD1 (6 bases). This CDR3 has 13 amino acids. The germline V gene encodes CDR1 MNHEY and CDR2 SVGAGI. Deletions cut 6 bases from V and 8 bases from J, with 16 bases between. CDR3 sequence (DNA): TGTGCCAGCAGCCGGACAGCCCCTTACGGCTACACCTTC. Protein sequence: CASSRTAPYGYTF.

The rearrangement uses TRBV18 and TRBJ2-7; D unclear. CDR1 is KGHSH and CDR2 is LQKENI in the germline V gene. This CDR3 comprises 14 residues. Trimming pared 2 bases from V and 2 bases from J, leaving 10 bases between. DNA for the CDR3: TGTGCCAGCTCACCAGATTTAGCAGCCTACGAGCAGTACTTC. Residues: CASSPDLAAYEQYF.

This rearrangement joins TRBV27 to TRBJ2-2; 8 positions match TRBD1. Germline CDR1 and CDR2: MNHEY and SMNVEV (reference sequence). The trim removed 0 bases at V and 5 bases at J, leaving 11 bases unmatched. The CDR3 is 18 residues long. The CDR3 protein is CASSLSPGRQGRTGELFF. The DNA of the CDR3 is TGTGCCAGCAGTTTATCCCCCGGGAGACAGGGGCGGACCGGGGAGCTGTTTTTT.

This rearrangement joins TRBV4-2 to TRBJ2-1; TRBD2 matches at 15 bases. The trim removed 4 bases at V and 10 bases at J, leaving 8 bases unmatched. This CDR3 spans 16 amino acids. The germline V gene encodes CDR1 LGHNA and CDR2 YNFKEQ. This CDR3 reads CASSRQGTSGGREQFF. For the CDR3, the DNA is TGTGCCAGCAGCCGACAAGGGACTAGCGGGGGGCGGGAGCAGTTCTTC.

The CDR3 nucleotides read TGTGCCAGCACTCCGGGAGATACCTATGGCTACACCTTC. This codes for CASTPGDTYGYTF. This sequence joins TRBV6-5 and TRBJ1-2, with D unclear. The germline V and J ends were trimmed by 7 bases and 4 bases, with 13 bases remaining between them. The CDR3 loop spans 13 amino acids. The germline V gene encodes CDR1 MNHEY and CDR2 SVGAGI.

This chain joins TRBV30 and TRBJ1-1; D gene ambiguous. CDR1 is GTSNPN and CDR2 is SVGIG in the germline V gene (reference sequence). Trimming stripped 5 bases from V and 5 bases from J, with 3 bases between. This CDR3 region has 9 residues. The CDR3 DNA sequence: TGTGCCTGGGGGACTGAAGCTTTCTTT. It yields the protein CAWGTEAFF.

The chain joins TRBV5-1 to TRBJ1-3; D call uncertain. The CDR3 is 15 amino acids. Germline assignment: CDR1 SGHRS and CDR2 YFSETQ. V was pared by 4 bases and J by 4 bases, with 15 bases between. The CDR3 loop reads CASSPDSFRGNTIYF. Written as DNA, the CDR3 is TGCGCCAGCAGCCCAGACTCTTTCAGGGGAAACACCATATATTTT.

The chain carries TRBV5-4 and TRBJ1-4, with D perhaps matching TRBD1 (5 bases). The V gene lost 4 bases and the J gene lost 3 bases, with 19 bases spanning the gap. Germline assignment: CDR1 SGHNT and CDR2 YYREEE (reference sequence). The CDR3 extends over 17 amino acids. CDR3 region: CASSTGGAPRSNEKLFF. DNA of the CDR3: TGTGCCAGCAGCACCGGCGGGGCCCCTAGATCTAATGAAAAACTGTTTTTT. The full variable domain, rest sourced from reference TRBV5-4 and TRBJ1-4, is ETGVTQSPTHLIKTRGQQVTLRCSSQSGHNTVSWYQQALGQGPQFIFQYYREEENGRGNFPPRFSGLQFPNYSSELNVNALELDDSALYLCASSTGGAPRSNEKLFFGSGTQLSVL.

The chain recombines TRBV7-3 with TRBJ2-1; no definite D call. V lost 3 bases to trimming and J lost 6 bases, with 18 bases between them. CDR3 length: 16 amino acids. Germline CDR1 and CDR2: SGHTA and FQGTGA. CDR3 loop: CASSFTGSPSRNEQFF. CDR3 DNA sequence: TGTGCCAGCAGCTTTACCGGGTCCCCATCACGCAATGAGCAGTTCTTC.